One T cell receptor (beta chain) is described in this entry. Other DNA sequences in the sample encode the same CDR3. This sample is drawn from a study of technical replicates of blood from several donors. Clones were sequenced by immunoSEQ multiplex PCR, and TCRdb holds only the in-frame ones, with some missing. The sample lists tens of thousands of clones; roughly 98% were seen once. Trimming removed 0 bases from V and 5 bases from J; junction bases left unmatched: 4. Germline assignment: CDR1 SGHRS and CDR2 YFSETQ. The CDR3 totals 14 residues. The sequencing sample was made of T cells isolated from PBMCs. The gene calls are TRBV5-1 and TRBJ2-7; 8 bases map to TRBD1. This clonotype was obtained from a human donor in good health. The CDR3 DNA reads as TGCGCCAGCAGCTTGGGGCAGGGGGCAGACGAGCAGTACTTC. Amino acid sequence: CASSLGQGADEQYF.